This T cell receptor beta chain was captured by sequencing in a study of blood T cells in healthy people across ages. The CDR3 spans 14 residues. With 4 bases clipped from V and 5 bases from J, the junction kept 4 bases outside the gene matches. Around 10 milliliters of peripheral blood were drawn from each donor. The authors ran a second PCR of about 7 to 12 cycles using a sample-barcoded 5' primer and a J-beta primer mix. A template-switch adaptor containing 12 random nucleotides labeled each cDNA molecule. TCRdb re-analysed the 5' RACE reads in MiXCR, keeping a single row per CDR3 protein. The sample contains approximately 360,000 distinct CDR3 sequences, more than 45% of which appear only once.

The chain uses TRBV12-3 or TRBV12-4 and TRBJ2-3; 9 bases match TRBD1. Specimen: blood. The TCR sequence derives from a man in his 60s in good health. CDR3 nucleotides: TGTGCCAGCAGTTCGACAGGGGGAGTAGATACGCAGTATTTT. Amino acid sequence: CASSSTGGVDTQYF.